This TCR beta chain appears in the sequencing data of a study of blood T cell repertoires in COVID-19. Study in general: The United States, Italy and Spain were the sources of the acute and convalescent COVID-19 samples.

The data were produced by immunoSEQ multiplex PCR, yet TCRdb's version contains in-frame clones alone and is incomplete. The table records under 350,000 clones, approximately 90% of them present only once. Source material: peripheral blood. This receptor was taken from a man aged 35 to 55 with acute or convalescent COVID-19.

CDR3 amino acids: CASSIGGRDEQFF. CDR3 bases: TGTGCCAGCAGTATAGGGGGGAGGGATGAGCAGTTCTTC. V gene TRBV6-5 combines with J gene TRBJ2-1; maybe TRBD2 (7 bases). This CDR3 is 13 amino acids long. V was pared by 5 bases and J by 8 bases, with 13 bases between. Germline values: CDR1 MNHEY, CDR2 SVGAGI.